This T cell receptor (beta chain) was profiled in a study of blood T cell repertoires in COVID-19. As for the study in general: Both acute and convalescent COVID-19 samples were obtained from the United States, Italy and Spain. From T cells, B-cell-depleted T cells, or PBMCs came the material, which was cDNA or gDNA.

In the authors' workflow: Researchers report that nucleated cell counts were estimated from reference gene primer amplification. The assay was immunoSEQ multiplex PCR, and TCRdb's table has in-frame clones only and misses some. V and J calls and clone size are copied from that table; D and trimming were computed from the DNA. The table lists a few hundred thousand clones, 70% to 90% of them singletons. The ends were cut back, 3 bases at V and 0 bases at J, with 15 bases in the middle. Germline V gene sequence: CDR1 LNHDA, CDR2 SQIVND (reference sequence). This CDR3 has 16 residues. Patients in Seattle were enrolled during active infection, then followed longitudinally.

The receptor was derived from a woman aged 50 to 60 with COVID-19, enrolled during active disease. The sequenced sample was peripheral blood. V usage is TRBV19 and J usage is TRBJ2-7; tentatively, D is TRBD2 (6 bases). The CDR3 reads CASSIRLTSRSYEQYF. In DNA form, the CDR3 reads TGTGCCAGTAGTATTCGCCTCACTAGCCGCTCCTACGAGCAGTACTTC.